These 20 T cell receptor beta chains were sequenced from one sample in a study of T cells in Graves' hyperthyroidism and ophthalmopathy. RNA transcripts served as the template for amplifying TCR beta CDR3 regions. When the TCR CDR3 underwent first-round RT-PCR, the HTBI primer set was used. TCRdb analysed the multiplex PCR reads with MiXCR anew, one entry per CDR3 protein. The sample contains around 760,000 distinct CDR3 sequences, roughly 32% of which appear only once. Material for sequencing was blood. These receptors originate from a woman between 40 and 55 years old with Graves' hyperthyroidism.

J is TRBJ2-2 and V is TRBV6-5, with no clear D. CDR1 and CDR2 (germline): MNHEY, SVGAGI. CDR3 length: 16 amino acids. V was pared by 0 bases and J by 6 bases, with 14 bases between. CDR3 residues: CASSYSGHRGAGELFF. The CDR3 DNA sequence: TGTGCCAGCAGTTACTCGGGCCACCGAGGTGCCGGGGAGCTGTTTTTT.

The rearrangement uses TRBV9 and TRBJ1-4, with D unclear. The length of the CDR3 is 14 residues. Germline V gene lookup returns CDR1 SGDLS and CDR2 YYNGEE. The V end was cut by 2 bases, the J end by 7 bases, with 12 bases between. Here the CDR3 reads CASSVSGVTEKLFF. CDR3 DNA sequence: TGTGCCAGCAGCGTTAGTGGGGTCACTGAAAAACTGTTTTTT.

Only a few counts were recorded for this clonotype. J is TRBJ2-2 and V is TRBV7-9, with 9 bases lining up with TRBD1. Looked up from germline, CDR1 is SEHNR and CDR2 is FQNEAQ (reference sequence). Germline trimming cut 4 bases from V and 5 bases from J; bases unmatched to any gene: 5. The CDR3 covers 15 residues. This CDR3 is CASSSGTGRTGELFF. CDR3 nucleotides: TGTGCCAGCAGCTCCGGGACAGGGAGGACCGGGGAGCTGTTTTTT.

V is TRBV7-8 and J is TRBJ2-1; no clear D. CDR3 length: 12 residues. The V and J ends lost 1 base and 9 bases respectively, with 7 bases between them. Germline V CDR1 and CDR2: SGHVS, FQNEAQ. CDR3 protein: CASSLEYGEQFF. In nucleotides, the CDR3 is TGTGCCAGCAGCTTAGAGTACGGTGAGCAGTTCTTC.

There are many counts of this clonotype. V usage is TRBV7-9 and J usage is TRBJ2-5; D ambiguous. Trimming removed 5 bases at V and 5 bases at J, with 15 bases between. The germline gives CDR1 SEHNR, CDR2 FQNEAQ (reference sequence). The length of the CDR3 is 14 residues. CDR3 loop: CASSPTSSAETQYF. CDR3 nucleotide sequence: TGTGCCAGCAGCCCGACATCATCCGCGGAGACCCAGTACTTC.

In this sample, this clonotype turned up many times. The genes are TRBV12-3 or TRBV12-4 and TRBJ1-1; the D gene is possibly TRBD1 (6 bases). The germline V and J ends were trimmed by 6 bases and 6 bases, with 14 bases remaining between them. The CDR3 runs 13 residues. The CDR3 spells CASSQLRGAEAFF. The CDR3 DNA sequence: TGTGCCAGCAGCCAACTCAGGGGCGCTGAAGCTTTCTTT.

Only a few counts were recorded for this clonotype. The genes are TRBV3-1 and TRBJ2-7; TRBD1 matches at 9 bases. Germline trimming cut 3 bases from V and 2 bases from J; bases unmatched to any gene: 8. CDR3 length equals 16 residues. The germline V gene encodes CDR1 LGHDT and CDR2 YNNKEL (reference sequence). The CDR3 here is CASSQGMGQGPYEQYF. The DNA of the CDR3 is TGTGCCAGCAGCCAGGGGATGGGACAGGGACCCTACGAGCAGTACTTC.

CDR3 protein: CASSHSGSGSYEQYF. In DNA, the CDR3 is TGTGCCAGCAGCCATAGCGGGAGTGGTTCCTACGAGCAGTACTTC. This rearrangement joins TRBV7-3 to TRBJ2-7, with 9 bases identical to TRBD2. V was pared by 5 bases and J by 1 base, with 6 bases of the junction left unmatched. Germline V gene lookup returns CDR1 SGHTA and CDR2 FQGTGA. This CDR3 is built from 15 residues.

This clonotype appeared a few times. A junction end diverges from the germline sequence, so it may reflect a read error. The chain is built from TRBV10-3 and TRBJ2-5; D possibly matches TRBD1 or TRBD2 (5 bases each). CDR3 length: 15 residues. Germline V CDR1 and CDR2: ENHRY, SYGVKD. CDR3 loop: CASSYSKGTRETQYF. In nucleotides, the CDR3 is TGTGCCAGCAGTTACTCGAAAGGGACGAGAGAGACCCAGTACTTC.

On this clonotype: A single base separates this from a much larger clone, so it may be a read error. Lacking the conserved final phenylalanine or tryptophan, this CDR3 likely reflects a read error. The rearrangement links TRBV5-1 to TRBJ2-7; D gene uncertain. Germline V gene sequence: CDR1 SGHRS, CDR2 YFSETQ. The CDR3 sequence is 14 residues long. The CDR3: CASSLDPGSYEQYS. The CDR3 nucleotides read TGTGCCAGCAGCTTGGACCCCGGTTCCTACGAGCAGTACTCC.

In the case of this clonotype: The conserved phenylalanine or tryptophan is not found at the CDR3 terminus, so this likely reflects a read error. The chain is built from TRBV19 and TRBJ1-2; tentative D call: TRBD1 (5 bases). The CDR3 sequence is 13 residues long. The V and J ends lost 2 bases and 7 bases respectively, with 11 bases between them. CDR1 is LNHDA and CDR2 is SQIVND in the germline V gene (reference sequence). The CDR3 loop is CASSIWGSSGYTS. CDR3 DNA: TGTGCCAGTAGTATATGGGGCAGTTCTGGCTACACCTCC.

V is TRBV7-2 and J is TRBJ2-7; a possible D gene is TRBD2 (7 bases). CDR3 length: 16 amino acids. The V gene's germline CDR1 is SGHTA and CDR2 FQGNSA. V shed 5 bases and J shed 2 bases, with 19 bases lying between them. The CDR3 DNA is TGTGCCAGCAGCAGGGGGGGGGACTCCCCCCCCTACGAGCAGTACTTC. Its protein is CASSRGGDSPPYEQYF. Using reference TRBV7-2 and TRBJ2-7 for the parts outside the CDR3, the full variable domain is GAGVSQSPSNKVTEKGKDVELRCDPISGHTALYWYRQSLGQGLEFLIYFQGNSAPDKSGLPSDRFSAERTGGSVSTLTIQRTQQEDSAVYLCASSRGGDSPPYEQYFGPGTRLTVT.

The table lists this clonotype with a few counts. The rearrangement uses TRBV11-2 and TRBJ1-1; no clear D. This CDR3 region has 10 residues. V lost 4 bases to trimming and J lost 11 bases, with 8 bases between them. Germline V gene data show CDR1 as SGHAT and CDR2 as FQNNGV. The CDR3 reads CASSYYGAFF. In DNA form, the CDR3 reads TGTGCCAGCAGCTATTACGGGGCTTTCTTT.

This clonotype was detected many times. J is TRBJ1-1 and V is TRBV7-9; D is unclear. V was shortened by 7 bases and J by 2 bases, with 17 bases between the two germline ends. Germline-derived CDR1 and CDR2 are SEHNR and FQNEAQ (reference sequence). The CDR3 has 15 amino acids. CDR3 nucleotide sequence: TGTGCCAGCACCAATCCCGCTCACCCCAACACTGAAGCTTTCTTT. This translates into CASTNPAHPNTEAFF.

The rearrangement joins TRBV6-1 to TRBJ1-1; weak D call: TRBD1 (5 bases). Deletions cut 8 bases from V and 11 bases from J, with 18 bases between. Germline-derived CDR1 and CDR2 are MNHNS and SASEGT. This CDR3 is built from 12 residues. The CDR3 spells CASGLQTWGAFF. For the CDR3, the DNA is TGTGCCAGCGGTCTCCAAACCTGGGGGGCTTTCTTT.

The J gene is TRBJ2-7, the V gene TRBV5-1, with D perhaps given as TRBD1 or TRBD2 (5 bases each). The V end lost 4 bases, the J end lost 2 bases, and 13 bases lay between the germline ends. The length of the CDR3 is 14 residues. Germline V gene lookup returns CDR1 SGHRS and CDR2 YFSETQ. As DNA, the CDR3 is TGCGCCAGCAGCGTGGGGGTGGGGACCTACGAGCAGTACTTC. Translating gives CASSVGVGTYEQYF.

Written as DNA, the CDR3 is TGTGCCAGCAGCCTCTGGGCAGTGGAGACCCAGTACTTC. This translates into CASSLWAVETQYF. The chain uses TRBV14 and TRBJ2-5; D ambiguous. This CDR3 region has 13 residues. V was shortened by 4 bases and J by 5 bases, with 11 bases between the two germline ends. CDR1 is SGHDN, CDR2 FVKESK, per germline.

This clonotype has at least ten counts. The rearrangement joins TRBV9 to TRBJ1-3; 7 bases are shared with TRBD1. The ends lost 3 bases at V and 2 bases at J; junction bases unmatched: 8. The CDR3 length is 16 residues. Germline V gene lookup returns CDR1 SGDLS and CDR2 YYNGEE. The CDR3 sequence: CASSGSTGDTGNTIYF. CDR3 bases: TGTGCCAGCAGCGGGTCTACAGGGGACACTGGAAACACCATATATTTT.

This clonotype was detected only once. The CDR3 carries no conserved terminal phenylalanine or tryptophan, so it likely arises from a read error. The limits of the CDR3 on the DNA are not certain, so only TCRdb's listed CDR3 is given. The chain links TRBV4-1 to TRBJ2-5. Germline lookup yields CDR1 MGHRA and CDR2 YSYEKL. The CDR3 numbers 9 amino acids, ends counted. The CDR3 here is CASSQEPLA.

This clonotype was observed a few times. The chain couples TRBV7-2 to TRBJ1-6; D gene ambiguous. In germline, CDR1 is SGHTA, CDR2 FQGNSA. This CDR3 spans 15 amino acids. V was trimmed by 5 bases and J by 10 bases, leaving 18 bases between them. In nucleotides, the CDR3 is TGTGCCAGCAGCCAAGCTAACCCAGCGGGGTCACCCCTCCACTTT. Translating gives CASSQANPAGSPLHF.